The clone carrying this TCR beta chain appeared once. Its antigen remains unknown. Because the CDR3 is missing its conserved closing phenylalanine or tryptophan, this is likely a read error. Arm-PCR of CDR3 regions with iRepertoire HTBI primers generated TCR beta libraries. As originally analysed: Sequenced samples collectively carried around 60 TRBV and around 15 TRBJ segments. TCRdb ran MiXCR on the multiplex PCR reads and lists one entry per CDR3 protein. What appears here as the V and J calls and clone size reflects TCRdb's work, not the paper's. The top ten clones hold about 40% of a sample with approximately 300,000 distinct CDR3 sequences, 18% of them seen once. This CDR3 has 15 amino acids. Germline loops: CDR1 MNHEY, CDR2 SVGAGI. J was trimmed by 4 bases and V by 2 bases; bases with no gene match: 6. Specified time point: newly diagnosed GD, antithyroid drugs for less than 3 months. From PBMCs, RNA was extracted and then used to make the TCR library.

The data were taken from a study of regulatory T cells in long-lasting Graves disease. Regarding the study as a whole: Exclusively peripheral blood, rather than thyroid tissue, was studied. Clonotypes that were public and shared totalled approximately 2,800 in persistent patients versus 900 to 1,000 in new patients. Newly diagnosed Graves' patients exceeded persistent ones in TCR diversity.

The chain uses TRBV6-5 and TRBJ2-7; TRBD2 aligns across 9 bases. The receptor was isolated from a female donor with Graves disease. The sample here was peripheral blood mononuclear cells (PBMCs), taken at new diagnosis, from a patient treated with antithyroid drugs. The CDR3 loop reads CASSYGGSGRYEQYS. The CDR3 DNA sequence: TGTGCCAGCAGTTACGGTGGTAGCGGGAGATACGAGCAGTACTCC.